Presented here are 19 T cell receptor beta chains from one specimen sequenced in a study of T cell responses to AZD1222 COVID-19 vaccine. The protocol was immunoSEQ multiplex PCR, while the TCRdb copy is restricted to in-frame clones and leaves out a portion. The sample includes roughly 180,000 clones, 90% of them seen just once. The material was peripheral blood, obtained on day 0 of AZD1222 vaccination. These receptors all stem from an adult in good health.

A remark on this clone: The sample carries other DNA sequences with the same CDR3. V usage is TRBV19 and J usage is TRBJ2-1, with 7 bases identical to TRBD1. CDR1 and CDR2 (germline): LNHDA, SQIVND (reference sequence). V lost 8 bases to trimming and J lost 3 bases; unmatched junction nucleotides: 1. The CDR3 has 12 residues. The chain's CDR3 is CASRTGYNEQFF. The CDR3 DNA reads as TGTGCCAGTCGGACAGGCTACAATGAGCAGTTCTTC. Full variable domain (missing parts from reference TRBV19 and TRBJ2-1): DGGITQSPKYLFRKEGQNVTLSCEQNLNHDAMYWYRQDPGQGLRLIYYSQIVNDFQKGDIAEGYSVSREKKESFPLTVTSAQKNPTAFYLCASRTGYNEQFFGPGTRLTVL.

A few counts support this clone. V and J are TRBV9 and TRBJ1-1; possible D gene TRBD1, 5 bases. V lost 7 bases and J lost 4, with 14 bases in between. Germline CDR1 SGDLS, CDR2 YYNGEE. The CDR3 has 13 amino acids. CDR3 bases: TGTGCCAGCGGGGCAAACGATGGCACTGAAGCTTTCTTT. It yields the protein CASGANDGTEAFF.

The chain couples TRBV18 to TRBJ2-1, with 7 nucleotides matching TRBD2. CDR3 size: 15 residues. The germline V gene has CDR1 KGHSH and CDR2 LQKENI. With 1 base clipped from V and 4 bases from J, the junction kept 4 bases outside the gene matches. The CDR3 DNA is TGTGCCAGCTCACCACGGCTAGCGGAGTACAATGAGCAGTTCTTC. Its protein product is CASSPRLAEYNEQFF.

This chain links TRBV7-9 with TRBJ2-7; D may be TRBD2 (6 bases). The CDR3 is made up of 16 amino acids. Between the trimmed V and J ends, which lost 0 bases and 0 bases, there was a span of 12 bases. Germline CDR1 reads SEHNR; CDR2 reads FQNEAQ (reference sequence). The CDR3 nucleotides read TGTGCCAGCAGCTTAGCTTTATCGGGGGACTCCTACGAGCAGTACTTC. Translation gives CASSLALSGDSYEQYF.

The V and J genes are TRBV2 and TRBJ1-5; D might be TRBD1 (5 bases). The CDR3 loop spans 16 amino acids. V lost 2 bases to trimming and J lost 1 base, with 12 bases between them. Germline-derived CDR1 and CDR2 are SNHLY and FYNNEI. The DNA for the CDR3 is TGTGCCAGCAGTGAATGGGCAGGGACGAGCAATCAGCCCCAGCATTTT. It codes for CASSEWAGTSNQPQHF. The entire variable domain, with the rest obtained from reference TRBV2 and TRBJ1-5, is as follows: EPEVTQTPSHQVTQMGQEVILRCVPISNHLYFYWYRQILGQKVEFLVSFYNNEISEKSEIFDDQFSVERPDGSNFTLKIRSTKLEDSAMYFCASSEWAGTSNQPQHFGDGTRLSIL.

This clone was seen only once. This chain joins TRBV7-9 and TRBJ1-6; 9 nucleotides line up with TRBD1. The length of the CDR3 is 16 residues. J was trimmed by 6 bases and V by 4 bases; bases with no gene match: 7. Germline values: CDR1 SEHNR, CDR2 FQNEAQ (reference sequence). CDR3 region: CASSSSAGQGNSPLHF. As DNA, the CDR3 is TGTGCCAGCAGCTCATCGGCGGGACAGGGTAATTCACCCCTCCACTTT.

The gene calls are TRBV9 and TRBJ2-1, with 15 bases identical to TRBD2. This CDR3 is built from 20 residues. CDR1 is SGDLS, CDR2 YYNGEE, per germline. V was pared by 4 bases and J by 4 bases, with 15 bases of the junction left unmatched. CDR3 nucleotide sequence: TGTGCCAGCAGCCCCCGCCTCCTCGGGACTAGCGGGGGGTGGTACAATGAGCAGTTCTTC. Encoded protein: CASSPRLLGTSGGWYNEQFF.

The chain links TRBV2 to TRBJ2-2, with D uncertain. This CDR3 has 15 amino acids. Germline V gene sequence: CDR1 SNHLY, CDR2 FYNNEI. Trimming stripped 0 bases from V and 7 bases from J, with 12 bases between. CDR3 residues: CASSEARVSHGELFF. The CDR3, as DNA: TGTGCCAGCAGTGAAGCTCGAGTCTCTCACGGGGAGCTGTTTTTT. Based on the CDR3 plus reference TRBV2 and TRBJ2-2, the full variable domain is EPEVTQTPSHQVTQMGQEVILRCVPISNHLYFYWYRQILGQKVEFLVSFYNNEISEKSEIFDDQFSVERPDGSNFTLKIRSTKLEDSAMYFCASSEARVSHGELFFGEGSRLTVL.

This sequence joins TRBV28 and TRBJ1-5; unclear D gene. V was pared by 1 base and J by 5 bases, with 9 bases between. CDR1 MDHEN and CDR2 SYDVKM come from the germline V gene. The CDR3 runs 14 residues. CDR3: CASSLSGVYQPQHF. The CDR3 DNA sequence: TGTGCCAGCAGTTTATCCGGGGTTTATCAGCCCCAGCATTTT. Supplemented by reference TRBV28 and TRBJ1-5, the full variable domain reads DVKVTQSSRYLVKRTGEKVFLECVQDMDHENMFWYRQDPGLGLRLIYFSYDVKMKEKGDIPEGYSVSREKKERFSLILESASTNQTSMYLCASSLSGVYQPQHFGDGTRLSIL.

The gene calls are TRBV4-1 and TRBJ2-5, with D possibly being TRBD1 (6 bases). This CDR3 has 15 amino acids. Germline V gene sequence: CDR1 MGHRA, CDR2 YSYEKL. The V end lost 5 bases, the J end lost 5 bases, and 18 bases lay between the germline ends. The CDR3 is CASSVSLGAGETQYF. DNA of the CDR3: TGCGCCAGCAGCGTGTCCTTGGGGGCCGGGGAGACCCAGTACTTC.

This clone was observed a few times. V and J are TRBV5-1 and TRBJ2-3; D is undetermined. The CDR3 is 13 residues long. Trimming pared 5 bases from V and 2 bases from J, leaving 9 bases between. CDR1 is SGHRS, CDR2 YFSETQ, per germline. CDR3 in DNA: TGCGCCAGCAGTCCCGTGACCACAGATACGCAGTATTTT. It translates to CASSPVTTDTQYF.

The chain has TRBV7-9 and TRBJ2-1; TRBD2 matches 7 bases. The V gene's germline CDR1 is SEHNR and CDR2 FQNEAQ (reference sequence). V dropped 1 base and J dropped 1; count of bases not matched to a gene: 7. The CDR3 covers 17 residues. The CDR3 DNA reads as TGTGCCAGCAGCTTAGGGGTCCAGCGGGGATCCTACAATGAGCAGTTCTTC. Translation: CASSLGVQRGSYNEQFF.

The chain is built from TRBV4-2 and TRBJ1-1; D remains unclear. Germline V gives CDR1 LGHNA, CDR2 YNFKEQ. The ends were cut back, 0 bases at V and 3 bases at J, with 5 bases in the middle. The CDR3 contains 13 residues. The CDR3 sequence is CASSQDADTEAFF. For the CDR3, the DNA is TGTGCCAGCAGCCAAGATGCGGACACTGAAGCTTTCTTT.

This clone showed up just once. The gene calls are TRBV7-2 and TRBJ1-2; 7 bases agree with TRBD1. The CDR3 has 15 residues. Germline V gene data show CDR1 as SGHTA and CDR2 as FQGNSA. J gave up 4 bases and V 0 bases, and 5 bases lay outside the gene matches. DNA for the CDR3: TGTGCCAGCAGCTTAGCCCGGGCAGGGGGCTATGGCTACACCTTC. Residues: CASSLARAGGYGYTF.

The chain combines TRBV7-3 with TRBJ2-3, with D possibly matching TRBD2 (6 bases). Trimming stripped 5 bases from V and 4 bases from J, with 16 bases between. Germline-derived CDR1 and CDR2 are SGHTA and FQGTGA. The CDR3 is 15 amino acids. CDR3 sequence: CASSPQLGEADTQYF. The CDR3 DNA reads TGTGCCAGCAGCCCCCAGTTGGGGGAGGCAGATACGCAGTATTTT.

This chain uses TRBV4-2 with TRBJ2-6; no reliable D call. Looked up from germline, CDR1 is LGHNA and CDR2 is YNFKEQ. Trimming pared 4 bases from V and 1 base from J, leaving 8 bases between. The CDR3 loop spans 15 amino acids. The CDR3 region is CASSPLESGANVLTF. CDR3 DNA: TGTGCCAGCAGCCCCTTGGAGTCTGGGGCCAACGTCCTGACTTTC.

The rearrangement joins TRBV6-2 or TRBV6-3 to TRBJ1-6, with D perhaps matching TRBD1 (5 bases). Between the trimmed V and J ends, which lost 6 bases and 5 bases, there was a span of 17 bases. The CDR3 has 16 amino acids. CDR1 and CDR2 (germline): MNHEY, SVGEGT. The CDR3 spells CASSFLGQGNNSPLHF. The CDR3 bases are TGTGCCAGCAGCTTCCTCGGGCAGGGCAATAATTCACCCCTCCACTTT.

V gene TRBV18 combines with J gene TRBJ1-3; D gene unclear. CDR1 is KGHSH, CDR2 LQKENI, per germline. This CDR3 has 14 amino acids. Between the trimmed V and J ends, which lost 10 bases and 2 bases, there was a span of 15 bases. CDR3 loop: CATVPLGTGNTIYF. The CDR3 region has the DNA TGTGCCACCGTCCCGTTGGGGACTGGAAACACCATATATTTT.

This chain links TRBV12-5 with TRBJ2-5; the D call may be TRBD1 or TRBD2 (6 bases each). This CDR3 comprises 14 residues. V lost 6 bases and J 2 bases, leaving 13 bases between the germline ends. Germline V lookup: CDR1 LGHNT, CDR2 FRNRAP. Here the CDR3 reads CASGQGGIQETQYF. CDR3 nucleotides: TGTGCTAGTGGGCAAGGGGGGATTCAAGAGACCCAGTACTTC. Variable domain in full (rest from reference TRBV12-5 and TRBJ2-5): DARVTQTPRHKVTEMGQEVTMRCQPILGHNTVFWYRQTMMQGLELLAYFRNRAPLDDSGMPKDRFSAEMPDATLATLKIQPSEPRDSAVYFCASGQGGIQETQYFGPGTRLLVL.